Below are 2 T cell receptor beta chains sequenced from a single sample in a study of read filtering for tumor transcriptome and immune sequencing. The library was built from around 0.4 ug RNA with molecular barcoded adaptors for alpha/delta and beta/gamma chains. TCRdb called the reads again in MiXCR, with one record for every CDR3 protein. The table has some 41,000 distinct CDR3 sequences, about an eighth seen once. The specimen sequenced was a population of CD138-negative cells sorted from bone marrow. Every receptor here comes from a donor aged 40 or over with multiple myeloma.

With regard to this clonotype: Since a much larger clone is just one base distant, this may be a read error. The chain employs TRBV3-1 and TRBJ2-3; 7 bases line up with TRBD2. V shed 4 bases and J 2 bases; nucleotides not matched to a gene: 15. Germline lookup yields CDR1 LGHDT and CDR2 YNNKEL (reference sequence). The CDR3 runs to 18 residues. The CDR3 DNA follows: TGTGCCAGCAGCCTCTCTTCCGCCTCTAGCGGCCTCACAGATACGCAGTATTTT. Its protein product is CASSLSSASSGLTDTQYF.

Many counts were recorded for this clonotype. An end of the junction differs from the germline gene, which may be a read error. V usage is TRBV20-1 and J usage is TRBJ2-2, with TRBD2 identical over 9 bases. The CDR3 extends over 16 amino acids. Germline loops: CDR1 DFQATT, CDR2 SNEGSKA (reference sequence). The CDR3 DNA sequence: TGCAGTGTTAGAGACCCTAGCGGGATGGGTACCGGGGAGCTGTTTTTT. Amino acids: CSVRDPSGMGTGELFF.